The clone carrying this T cell receptor (beta chain) was counted a few times. Germline V gene lookup returns CDR1 SGHDT and CDR2 YYEEEE. CDR3 length: 13 residues. Trimming stripped 4 bases from V and 8 bases from J, with 15 bases between. This sample is part of a study of blood T cells in healthy people across ages. Healthy individuals of Caucasian origin from Russia, aged roughly 6 to 90, served as donors. Alongside a J-beta primer mix, a sample-barcoded 5' primer served in a second PCR lasting roughly 6 to 12 cycles. TCRdb reanalysed the 5' RACE reads using MiXCR and keeps one entry per CDR3 protein. The profile covers 550,000 to 600,000 distinct CDR3 sequences, with 27% appearing a single time and 18% taken by the ten largest.

Sequenced material: blood. The genes are TRBV5-6 and TRBJ1-2; tentative D call: TRBD1 (5 bases). The clonotype originates from a woman between 70 and 85 years old in good health. The CDR3: CASSTGPSRGYTF. For the CDR3, the DNA is TGTGCCAGCAGCACAGGACCATCCAGGGGCTACACCTTC.